The rows below give T cell receptor beta chains drawn from one sample of a study of blood T cells in healthy people across ages. MiXCR was run by TCRdb on the 5' RACE reads, yielding one entry per CDR3 protein. The data show hundreds of thousands of distinct CDR3 sequences, around 50% seen once. Sample: blood. The source is a woman older than 75 in good health. CDR3s include the opening cysteine and the closing phenylalanine or tryptophan. The D gene is left open where the match is weak. Only some rows state a clone size, as once, few, many or a class for expanded clones.

TRBJ2-7,.,.,TRBV12-3/TRBV12-4,TGTGCCAGCAGTTTACAGGCGAGCTCCTACGAGCAGTACTTC,CASSLQASSYEQYF
TRBJ2-1,many,TRBD2,TRBV7-3,TGTGCCAGCAGCCAGGGACTACACTCCTACAATGAGCAGTTCTTC,CASSQGLHSYNEQFF
TRBJ1-1,few,.,TRBV12-3/TRBV12-4,TGTGCCAGCTTCCTTGGGGGGAGGACTGAAGCTTTCTTT,CASFLGGRTEAFF
TRBJ2-7,few,TRBD2,TRBV7-2,TGTGCCAGCAGACCGGGACTAGCGGGAGGTAACGAGCAGTACTTC,CASRPGLAGGNEQYF
TRBJ2-3,.,.,TRBV30,TGTGCCTGGAGAGGGTCCCTTTTGAGGCGGGCCACAGATACGCAGTATTTT,CAWRGSLLRRATDTQYF
TRBJ2-3,.,TRBD2,TRBV5-6,TGTGCCAGCAGCCCCCCCCGGTGGCTAGCGGGAGAAGGAACAGATACGCAGTATTTT,CASSPPRWLAGEGTDTQYF
TRBJ2-3,many,TRBD2,TRBV10-3,TGTGCCATCAGTGAAGGAGCGGGGAACACAGATACGCAGTATTTT,CAISEGAGNTDTQYF
TRBJ2-5,many,TRBD2,TRBV3-1,TGTGCCAGCAGCCAAGGGTACGCTAGCGGGCTAGAGACCCAGTACTTC,CASSQGYASGLETQYF
TRBJ1-1,few,.,TRBV20-1,TGCAGTGCTAGTTTCGCCCTAGAGAGCACTGAAGCTTTCTTT,CSASFALESTEAFF
TRBJ1-2,.,.,TRBV20-1,TGCAGTGCCAGCCCGATGGGGGAGGGGACCTATGGCTACACCTTC,CSASPMGEGTYGYTF
TRBJ2-1,.,TRBD2,TRBV9,TGTGCCAGCAGCGAAAAGACTAGCGGGGGGTACAATGAGCAGTTCTTC,CASSEKTSGGYNEQFF
TRBJ2-7,.,.,TRBV6-6,TGTGCCAGCAGTTACCCGCCAGGCCAGGTGAACGAGCAGTACTTC,CASSYPPGQVNEQYF
TRBJ1-2,.,TRBD1,TRBV10-3,TGTGCCATCAGGGGGACAGGGGAAGGTGGCTACACCTTC,CAIRGTGEGGYTF
TRBJ1-1,.,.,TRBV27,TGTGCCAGCCGCAGCAGGGGCAGGGACACTGAAGCTTTCTTT,CASRSRGRDTEAFF